A single sample gave rise to the 20 T cell receptor beta chains below, sequenced in a study of vaccination and CD4 T cells after COVID-19. Documented treatment: roughly 11-day PBMC culture with coronavirus spike peptide pools or control peptides (ViraFEST assay). Sequenced with the Oncomine TCR Beta short-read assay was DNA taken from cultured CD4+ T cells. Each CDR3 protein is one row after TCRdb ran MiXCR on the PCR reads. Of roughly 18,000 distinct CDR3 sequences listed, around 56% are singletons. Their specific antigens are unknown. Sequencing input: CD4+ T cells from blood, cultured in vitro. The receptors originated from a human donor who had recovered from COVID-19.

This rearrangement joins TRBV27 to TRBJ2-7, with D tentatively TRBD2 (5 bases). Germline CDR1 is MNHEY and CDR2 is SMNVEV (reference sequence). V lost 5 bases and J lost 2, with 13 bases in between. The CDR3 length is 14 residues. The DNA of the CDR3 is TGTGCCAGCAGTCTGGACTCGATCACCTACGAGCAGTACTTC. Translating gives CASSLDSITYEQYF.

The chain uses TRBV12-3 or TRBV12-4 and TRBJ1-1; a weak D match, TRBD1 (5 bases). Deletions cut 2 bases from V and 8 bases from J, with 9 bases between. This CDR3 has 12 amino acids. CDR3: CASSLHPGEAFF. CDR3 nucleotide sequence: TGTGCCAGCAGTTTACACCCAGGGGAAGCTTTCTTT.

J is TRBJ1-3 and V is TRBV20-1, with D possibly TRBD1 on 6 matching bases. From germline, CDR1 is DFQATT and CDR2 SNEGSKA (reference sequence). The CDR3 covers 14 residues. V was shortened by 6 bases and J by 0 bases, with 12 bases between the two germline ends. The CDR3 reads CSAPRDNSGNTIYF. The CDR3 coding sequence is TGCAGTGCCCCCCGGGACAACTCTGGAAACACCATATATTTT.

The chain joins TRBV15 to TRBJ2-1; D gene ambiguous. V was pared by 0 bases and J by 10 bases, with 10 bases between. CDR1 LNHNV and CDR2 YYDKDF come from the germline V gene (reference sequence). The CDR3 runs to 13 residues. CDR3 DNA: TGTGCCACCAGCAGAGATGTCCACGGAGAGCAGTTCTTC. Its protein is CATSRDVHGEQFF.

The genes are TRBV19 and TRBJ1-5; no reliable D call. The germline CDR1 and CDR2 sequences are LNHDA and SQIVND (reference sequence). The CDR3 extends over 15 amino acids. Between the trimmed V and J ends, which lost 3 bases and 2 bases, there was a span of 11 bases. The CDR3 DNA reads as TGTGCCAGTAGTATCTTAAGGCCAGGCAATCAGCCCCAGCATTTT. Its translation: CASSILRPGNQPQHF.

The chain couples TRBV11-3 to TRBJ2-1; D ambiguous. V was shortened by 4 bases and J by 9 bases, with 13 bases between the two germline ends. Germline CDR1 SGHNT, CDR2 YENEEA. The CDR3 is made up of 13 amino acids. In DNA, the CDR3 is TGTGCCAGCAGCTCCCCGCGAGAACGTGAGCAGTTCTTC. It yields the protein CASSSPREREQFF.

This chain connects TRBV6-2 or TRBV6-3 to TRBJ2-1; the D gene is possibly TRBD2 (6 bases). This CDR3 is 15 amino acids long. Between the trimmed V and J ends, which lost 1 base and 0 bases, there was a span of 7 bases. Per germline, CDR1 MNHEY and CDR2 SVGEGT. The CDR3 here is CASSYFSGSYNEQFF. In DNA, the CDR3 is TGTGCCAGCAGTTACTTTAGCGGCTCCTACAATGAGCAGTTCTTC.

This chain uses TRBV6-1 with TRBJ2-5, with no clear D. CDR3 length: 13 amino acids. Germline-derived CDR1 and CDR2 are MNHNS and SASEGT. Trimming shortened V by 8 bases and J by 5 bases, and 15 bases separated the two germline ends. The CDR3 DNA reads TGTGCCAGCCGGTCCCCGCCGCCGGAGACCCAGTACTTC. Translating it yields CASRSPPPETQYF.

This clonotype has more than one count but fewer than ten. V and J are TRBV20-1 and TRBJ1-5; D is ambiguous. The V end lost 7 bases, the J end lost 0 bases, and 13 bases lay between the germline ends. This CDR3 region has 14 residues. CDR1 DFQATT and CDR2 SNEGSKA come from the germline V gene (reference sequence). The CDR3 DNA sequence: TGCAGTGGTAGCACAGCCTATAGCAATCAGCCCCAGCATTTT. Translation: CSGSTAYSNQPQHF.

The V gene is TRBV2, the J gene TRBJ1-5; D is ambiguous. CDR1 is SNHLY and CDR2 is FYNNEI in the germline V gene. The V end was cut by 3 bases, the J end by 7 bases, with 19 bases between. This CDR3 has 16 amino acids. The CDR3 DNA reads as TGTGCCAGCAGTGACTTTCGAGTCACCCCTTACCAGCCCCAGCATTTT. Translated, it gives CASSDFRVTPYQPQHF.

J is TRBJ1-6 and V is TRBV28; D ambiguous. This CDR3 spans 16 amino acids. Trimming took 3 bases from V and 3 from J, leaving 12 bases between them. Germline assignment: CDR1 MDHEN and CDR2 SYDVKM. CDR3 region: CASSLVAGIYNSPLHF. The CDR3 DNA sequence: TGTGCCAGCAGTTTGGTCGCAGGAATCTATAATTCACCCCTCCACTTT.

The chain carries TRBV28 and TRBJ1-6; unclear D gene. From germline, CDR1 is MDHEN and CDR2 SYDVKM. The CDR3 runs to 15 residues. Between the trimmed V and J ends, which lost 6 bases and 7 bases, there was a span of 16 bases. The DNA of the CDR3 is TGTGCCAGCAGCCTCGGAGGGTGGCGGAATTCACCCCTCCACTTT. This gives the protein CASSLGGWRNSPLHF. The full variable domain, completed using reference TRBV28 and TRBJ1-6, is DVKVTQSSRYLVKRTGEKVFLECVQDMDHENMFWYRQDPGLGLRLIYFSYDVKMKEKGDIPEGYSVSREKKERFSLILESASTNQTSMYLCASSLGGWRNSPLHFGNGTRLTVT.

This chain links TRBV10-3 with TRBJ2-5; D unresolved. Germline assignment: CDR1 ENHRY and CDR2 SYGVKD. Between the trimmed V and J ends, which lost 7 bases and 3 bases, there was a span of 12 bases. The CDR3 covers 13 residues. CDR3 DNA: TGTGCCATCACAGACTTCCTAGAAGAGACCCAGTACTTC. Its protein is CAITDFLEETQYF.

This chain links TRBV2 with TRBJ2-1; TRBD1 agrees at 8 bases. Germline V CDR1 and CDR2: SNHLY, FYNNEI. The length of the CDR3 is 16 residues. The trim removed 6 bases at V and 2 bases at J, leaving 9 bases unmatched. The DNA of the CDR3 is TGTGCCAGCAGGGACGGGACAGGACAAACCTACAATGAGCAGTTCTTC. Its protein product is CASRDGTGQTYNEQFF.

This rearrangement joins TRBV27 to TRBJ2-1; possible D gene TRBD2, 5 bases. V lost 5 bases and J 0 bases, leaving 8 bases between the germline ends. The germline CDR1 and CDR2 sequences are MNHEY and SMNVEV (reference sequence). There are 14 residues in the CDR3. The CDR3 DNA follows: TGTGCCAGCAGTCGAGCGGCCTCCTACAATGAGCAGTTCTTC. The encoded protein is CASSRAASYNEQFF.

The chain recombines TRBV7-9 with TRBJ2-3, with D tentatively TRBD1 or TRBD2 (6 bases each). Looked up from germline, CDR1 is SEHNR and CDR2 is FQNEAQ (reference sequence). The CDR3 runs 18 residues. Between the trimmed V and J ends, which lost 2 bases and 2 bases, there was a span of 20 bases. The DNA of the CDR3 is TGTGCCAGCAGCTTAACGAGGGGGGCAGGGGCCGACACAGATACGCAGTATTTT. Translated: CASSLTRGAGADTDTQYF.

This chain joins TRBV3-1 and TRBJ1-2, with D unclear. There are 12 residues in the CDR3. In germline, CDR1 is LGHDT, CDR2 YNNKEL (reference sequence). Trimming left V 3 bases short and J 8 bases short, with 10 bases between. Here the CDR3 DNA reads TGTGCCAGCAGCCAGGGCCTCTCGGGCTACACCTTC. It codes for CASSQGLSGYTF.

CDR3 nucleotides: TGCAGCGTTCCTGGACTAGCGGGAGGTGTTGGTACGCAGTATTTT. Translated: CSVPGLAGGVGTQYF. This sequence joins TRBV29-1 and TRBJ2-3, with 14 bases that match TRBD2. J was trimmed by 8 bases and V by 5 bases; bases with no gene match: 9. The CDR3 length is 15 residues. In germline, CDR1 is SQVTM, CDR2 ANQGSEA.

This sequence joins TRBV20-1 and TRBJ2-7, with 8 bases fitting TRBD1. The CDR3 consists of 13 residues. Unmatched junction bases numbered 7, after V lost 7 bases and J lost 2 bases. Germline V gene lookup returns CDR1 DFQATT and CDR2 SNEGSKA (reference sequence). CDR3 bases: TGCAGTGTAACAGGGGGAAACCCCTACGAGCAGTACTTC. Its protein product is CSVTGGNPYEQYF.

The gene calls are TRBV6-4 and TRBJ2-1, with TRBD2 matching over 9 bases. This CDR3 comprises 16 residues. Germline V gene lookup returns CDR1 MRHNA and CDR2 SNTAGT. V was pared by 5 bases and J by 3 bases, with 8 bases of the junction left unmatched. The CDR3 sequence is CASSPLGTSSYNEQFF. The CDR3 DNA follows: TGTGCCAGCAGTCCCCTCGGGACTAGCAGCTACAATGAGCAGTTCTTC.